The source of this T cell receptor beta chain is a study of cytomegalovirus exposure and HLA in healthy donors. Study results and caveats: HLA restriction was apparent for most CMV-associated TCR beta chains in a later analysis. A later analysis reportedly found that, within productive TCRs, an Asian-associated ancestry cluster had fewer N-insertions than the mean observed across the roughly 700 donors. Among TCR beta chains, those listed as cytomegalovirus-associated numbered fewer than 200.

J lost 8 bases, V lost 3 bases, and 5 bases had no gene match. The CDR3 runs 16 residues. The germline CDR1 and CDR2 sequences are SGDLS and YYNGEE. Primers: 60 Vbeta forward and 13 Jbeta reverse. The protocol was immunoSEQ multiplex PCR, while the TCRdb copy is restricted to in-frame clones and leaves out a portion. This table holds about 140,000 clones, about 80% found once. Comment on this clone: Its antigen is undetermined.

Material: PBMCs. The J gene is TRBJ2-1, the V gene TRBV9, with 16 bases identical to TRBD2. The receptor's source is a man aged 25 to 40 in good health. The CDR3 region has the DNA TGTGCCAGCAGCGGGGGACTAGCGGGAGGGCAAGATGAGCAGTTCTTC. Its protein is CASSGGLAGGQDEQFF.